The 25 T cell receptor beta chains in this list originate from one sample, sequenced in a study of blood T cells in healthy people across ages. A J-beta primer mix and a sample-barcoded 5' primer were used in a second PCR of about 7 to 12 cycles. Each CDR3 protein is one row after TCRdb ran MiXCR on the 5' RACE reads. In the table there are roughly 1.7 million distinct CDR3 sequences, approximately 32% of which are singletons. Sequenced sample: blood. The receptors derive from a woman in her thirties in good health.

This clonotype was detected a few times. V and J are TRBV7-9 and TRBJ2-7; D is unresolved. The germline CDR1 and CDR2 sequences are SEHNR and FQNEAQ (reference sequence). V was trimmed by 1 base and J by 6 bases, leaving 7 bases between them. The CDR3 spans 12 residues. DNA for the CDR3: TGTGCCAGCAGCTTAGATCGAACCGAGCAGTACTTC. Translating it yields CASSLDRTEQYF.

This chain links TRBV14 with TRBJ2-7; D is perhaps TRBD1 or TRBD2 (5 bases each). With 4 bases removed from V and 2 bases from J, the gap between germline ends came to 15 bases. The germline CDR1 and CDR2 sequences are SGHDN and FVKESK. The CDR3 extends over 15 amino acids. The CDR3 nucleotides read TGTGCCAGCAGCCTTTACCGGGACCTCACCTACGAGCAGTACTTC. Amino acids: CASSLYRDLTYEQYF.

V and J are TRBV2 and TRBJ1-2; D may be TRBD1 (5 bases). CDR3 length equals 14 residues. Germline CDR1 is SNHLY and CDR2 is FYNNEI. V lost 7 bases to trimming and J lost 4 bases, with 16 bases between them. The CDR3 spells CASKLGARVYGYTF. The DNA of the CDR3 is TGTGCCAGCAAGCTTGGGGCCAGGGTCTATGGCTACACCTTC.

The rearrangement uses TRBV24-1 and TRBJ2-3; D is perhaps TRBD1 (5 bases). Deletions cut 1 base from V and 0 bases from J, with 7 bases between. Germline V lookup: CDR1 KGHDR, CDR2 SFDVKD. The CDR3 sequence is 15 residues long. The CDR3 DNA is TGTGCCACCAGTGATTTTGGGGCGAGCACAGATACGCAGTATTTT. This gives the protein CATSDFGASTDTQYF.

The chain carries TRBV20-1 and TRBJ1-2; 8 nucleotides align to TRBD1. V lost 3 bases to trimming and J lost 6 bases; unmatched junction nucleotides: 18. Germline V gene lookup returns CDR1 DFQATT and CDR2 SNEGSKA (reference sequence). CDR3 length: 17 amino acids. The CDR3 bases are TGCAGTGCTAGGGGTCTATACAGGGGGACCTTTGAGAATGGCTACACCTTC. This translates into CSARGLYRGTFENGYTF.

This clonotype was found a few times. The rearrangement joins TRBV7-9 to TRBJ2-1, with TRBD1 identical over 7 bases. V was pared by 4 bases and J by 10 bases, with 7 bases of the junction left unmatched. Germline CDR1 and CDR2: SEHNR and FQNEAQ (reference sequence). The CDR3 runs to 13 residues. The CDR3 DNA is TGTGCCAGCAGCTCGTACAGGGGAGAGGAGCAGTTCTTC. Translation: CASSSYRGEEQFF.

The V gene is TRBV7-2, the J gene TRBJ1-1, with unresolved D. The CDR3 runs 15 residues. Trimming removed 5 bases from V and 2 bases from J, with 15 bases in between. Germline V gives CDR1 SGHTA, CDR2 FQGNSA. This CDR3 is CASSPMMTANTEAFF. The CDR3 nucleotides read TGTGCCAGCAGCCCGATGATGACGGCTAACACTGAAGCTTTCTTT.

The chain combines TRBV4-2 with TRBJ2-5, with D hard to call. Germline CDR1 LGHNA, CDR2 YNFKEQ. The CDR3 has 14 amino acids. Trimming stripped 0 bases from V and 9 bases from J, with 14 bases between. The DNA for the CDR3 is TGTGCCAGCAGCCAAGATGCCCGGATCGGGCCCCAGTACTTC. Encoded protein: CASSQDARIGPQYF.

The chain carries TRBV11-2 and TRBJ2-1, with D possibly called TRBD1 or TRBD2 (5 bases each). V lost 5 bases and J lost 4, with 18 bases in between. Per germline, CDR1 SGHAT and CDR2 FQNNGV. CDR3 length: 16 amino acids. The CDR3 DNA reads TGTGCCAGCAGCCCCGGGGACCAGCTCCCATACAATGAGCAGTTCTTC. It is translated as CASSPGDQLPYNEQFF.

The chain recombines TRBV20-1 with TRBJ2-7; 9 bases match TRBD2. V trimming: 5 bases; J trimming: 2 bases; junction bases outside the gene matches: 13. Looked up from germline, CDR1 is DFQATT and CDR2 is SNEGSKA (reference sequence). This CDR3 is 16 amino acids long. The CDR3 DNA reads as TGCAGTGCTGAGGCCCCGCTAGCGGGGCTCCCCTACGAGCAGTACTTC. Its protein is CSAEAPLAGLPYEQYF.

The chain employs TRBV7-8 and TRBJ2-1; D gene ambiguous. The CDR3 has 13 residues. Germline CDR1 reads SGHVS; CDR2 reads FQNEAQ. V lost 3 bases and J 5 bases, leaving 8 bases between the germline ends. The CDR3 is CASSFTLNNEQFF. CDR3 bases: TGTGCCAGCAGCTTCACCCTAAACAATGAGCAGTTCTTC.

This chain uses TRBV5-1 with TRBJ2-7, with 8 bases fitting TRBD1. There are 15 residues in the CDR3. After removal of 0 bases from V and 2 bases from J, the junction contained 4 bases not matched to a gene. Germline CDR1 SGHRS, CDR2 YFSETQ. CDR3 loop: CASSLEPDRAYEQYF. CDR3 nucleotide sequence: TGCGCCAGCAGCTTGGAGCCGGACAGGGCCTACGAGCAGTACTTC.

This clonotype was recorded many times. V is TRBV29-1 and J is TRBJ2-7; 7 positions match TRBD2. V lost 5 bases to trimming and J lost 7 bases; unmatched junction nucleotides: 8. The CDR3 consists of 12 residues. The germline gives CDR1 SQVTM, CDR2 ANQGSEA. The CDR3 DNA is TGCAGCGTTATTGCGGGGGTAGGTGAGCAGTACTTC. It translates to CSVIAGVGEQYF.

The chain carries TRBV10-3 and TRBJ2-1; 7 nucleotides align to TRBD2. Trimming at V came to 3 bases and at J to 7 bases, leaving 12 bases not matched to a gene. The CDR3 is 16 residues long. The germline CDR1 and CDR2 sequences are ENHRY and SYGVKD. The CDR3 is CAISDPSGEGHNEQFF. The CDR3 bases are TGTGCCATCAGTGACCCTAGCGGAGAGGGCCATAATGAGCAGTTCTTC.

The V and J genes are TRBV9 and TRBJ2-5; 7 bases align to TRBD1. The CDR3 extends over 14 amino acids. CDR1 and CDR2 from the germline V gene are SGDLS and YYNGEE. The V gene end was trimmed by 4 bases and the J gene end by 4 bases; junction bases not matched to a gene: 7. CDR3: CASSTGQPGETQYF. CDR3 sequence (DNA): TGTGCCAGCAGCACGGGACAGCCTGGAGAGACCCAGTACTTC. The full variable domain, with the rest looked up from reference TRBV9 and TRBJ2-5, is DSGVTQTPKHLITATGQRVTLRCSPRSGDLSVYWYQQSLDQGLQFLIQYYNGEERAKGNILERFSAQQFPDLHSELNLSSLELGDSALYFCASSTGQPGETQYFGPGTRLLVL.

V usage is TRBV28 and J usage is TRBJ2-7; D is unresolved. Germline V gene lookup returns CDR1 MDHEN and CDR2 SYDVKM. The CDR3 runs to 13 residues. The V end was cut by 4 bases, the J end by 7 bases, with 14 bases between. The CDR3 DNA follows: TGTGCCAGCAGTTACCCCTCAGTGGGTGAGCAGTACTTC. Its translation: CASSYPSVGEQYF. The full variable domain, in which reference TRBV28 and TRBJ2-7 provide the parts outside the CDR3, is DVKVTQSSRYLVKRTGEKVFLECVQDMDHENMFWYRQDPGLGLRLIYFSYDVKMKEKGDIPEGYSVSREKKERFSLILESASTNQTSMYLCASSYPSVGEQYFGPGTRLTVT.

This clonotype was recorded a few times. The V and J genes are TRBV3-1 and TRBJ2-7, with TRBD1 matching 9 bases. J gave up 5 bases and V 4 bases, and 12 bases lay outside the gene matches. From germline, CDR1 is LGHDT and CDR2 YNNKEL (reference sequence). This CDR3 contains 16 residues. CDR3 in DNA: TGTGCCAGCAGCCTCAAAGGGACAGGGTGGGTCCACGAGCAGTACTTC. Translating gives CASSLKGTGWVHEQYF.

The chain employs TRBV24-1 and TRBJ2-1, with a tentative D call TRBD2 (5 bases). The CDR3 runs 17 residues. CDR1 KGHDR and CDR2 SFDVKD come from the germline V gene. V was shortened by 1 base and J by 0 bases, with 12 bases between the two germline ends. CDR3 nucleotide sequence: TGTGCCACCAGTGATTTTGGGGAGCCGAGCTCCTACAATGAGCAGTTCTTC. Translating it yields CATSDFGEPSSYNEQFF.

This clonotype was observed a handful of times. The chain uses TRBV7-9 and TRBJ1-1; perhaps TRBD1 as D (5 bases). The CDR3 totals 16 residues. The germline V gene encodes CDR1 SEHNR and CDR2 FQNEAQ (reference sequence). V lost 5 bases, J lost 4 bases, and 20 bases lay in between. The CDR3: CASSPRPGPRRTEAFF. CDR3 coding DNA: TGTGCCAGCAGCCCAAGGCCGGGGCCCCGTCGCACTGAAGCTTTCTTT.

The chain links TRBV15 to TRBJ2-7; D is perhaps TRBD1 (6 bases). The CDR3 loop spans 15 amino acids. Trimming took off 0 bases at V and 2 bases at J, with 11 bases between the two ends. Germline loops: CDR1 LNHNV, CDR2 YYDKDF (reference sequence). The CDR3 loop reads CATSRDTRGPYEQYF. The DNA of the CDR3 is TGTGCCACCAGCAGAGATACCAGGGGACCCTACGAGCAGTACTTC.

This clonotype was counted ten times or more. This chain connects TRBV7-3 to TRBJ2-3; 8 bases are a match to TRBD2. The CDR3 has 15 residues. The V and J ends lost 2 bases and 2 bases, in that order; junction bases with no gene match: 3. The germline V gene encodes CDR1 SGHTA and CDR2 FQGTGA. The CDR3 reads CASSLSGGFTDTQYF. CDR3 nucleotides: TGTGCCAGCAGCTTATCGGGGGGGTTCACAGATACGCAGTATTTT.

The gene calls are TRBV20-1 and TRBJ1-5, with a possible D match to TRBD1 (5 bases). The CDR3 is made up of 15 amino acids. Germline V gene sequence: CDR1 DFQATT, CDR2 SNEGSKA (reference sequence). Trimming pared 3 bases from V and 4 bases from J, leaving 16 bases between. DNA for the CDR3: TGCAGTGCTAGTAGCCCGGGACCGGCTAATCAGCCCCAGCATTTT. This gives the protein CSASSPGPANQPQHF.

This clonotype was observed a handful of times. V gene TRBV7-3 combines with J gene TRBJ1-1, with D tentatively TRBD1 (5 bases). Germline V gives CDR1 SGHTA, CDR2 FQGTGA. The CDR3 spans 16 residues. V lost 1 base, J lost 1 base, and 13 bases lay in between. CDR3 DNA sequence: TGTGCCAGCAGCTTAAGGGGCGGCACCAAGAACACTGAAGCTTTCTTT. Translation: CASSLRGGTKNTEAFF. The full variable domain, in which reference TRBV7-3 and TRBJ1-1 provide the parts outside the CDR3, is GAGVSQTPSNKVTEKGKYVELRCDPISGHTALYWYRQSLGQGPEFLIYFQGTGAADDSGLPNDRFFAVRPEGSVSTLKIQRTERGDSAVYLCASSLRGGTKNTEAFFGQGTRLTVV.

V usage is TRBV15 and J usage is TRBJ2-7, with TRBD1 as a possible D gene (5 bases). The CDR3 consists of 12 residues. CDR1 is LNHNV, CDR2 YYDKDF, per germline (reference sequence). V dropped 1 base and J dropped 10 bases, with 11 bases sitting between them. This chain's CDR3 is CATSRADSEQYF. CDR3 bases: TGTGCCACCAGCAGAGCTGACAGTGAACAGTACTTC.

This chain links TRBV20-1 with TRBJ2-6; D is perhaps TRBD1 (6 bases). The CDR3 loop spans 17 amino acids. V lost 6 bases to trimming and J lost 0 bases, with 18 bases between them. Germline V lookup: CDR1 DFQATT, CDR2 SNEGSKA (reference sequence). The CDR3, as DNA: TGCAGTGCAAACGGACAGCACCTTATCTCTGGGGCCAACGTCCTGACTTTC. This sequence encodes CSANGQHLISGANVLTF.